This T cell receptor (beta chain) appears in the sequencing data of a study of T cells in Graves' hyperthyroidism and ophthalmopathy (dated by TCRdb to about 2019). Turning to the overall study: Peripheral blood samples were taken at the time of initial diagnosis, prior to any treatment. To identify TCR V-J signatures that set the groups apart, the researchers used a discovery cohort of 100 patients, made up of under 45 with Graves' ophthalmopathy and 55 to 65 with stable Graves' hyperthyroidism. Prospective prediction of ophthalmopathy was tested in an independent validation cohort of some 20 hyperthyroidism patients and some 17 patients who later progressed to ophthalmopathy. The 95 to 100 discovery patients were randomly divided into training and test sets at a 7:3 ratio. In over five Graves' hyperthyroidism patients, the study also compared T-cell repertoires from thyroid tissue with T-cell repertoires from blood. After sampling, hyperthyroidism patients received methimazole starting at 30 mg daily, and ophthalmopathy patients received high-dose intravenous methylprednisolone. According to the paper, TCR Vbeta CDR3 sequencing was carried out on over 130 peripheral blood samples, which came from approximately 41 ophthalmopathy, 75 or so hyperthyroidism and approximately 17 progressor patients. Overall results and qualifications from the work: Most expanded thyroid clonotypes (frequency above 0.001) were also detected in blood, a finding suggesting that blood repertoires may reflect thyroid immune responses. In cross-validation, a model built on a 13 V-J signature told ophthalmopathy apart from stable hyperthyroidism with under 90% sensitivity and approximately 81% specificity, and in testing the same model reached 80%/75%. In validation, the model predicted progression to ophthalmopathy with over 60% sensitivity and 72.22% specificity, a median of 6.5 months before onset. No statistical method was used to set the sample size in advance, and investigators knew the group allocation.

At least ten counts were recorded for this clonotype. It has no known antigen specificity. Base qualities are not at hand, and no much larger clone is one base apart. The cysteine opens and the phenylalanine closes a CDR3 of 15 amino acids. The sequence is cut down to CDR3 DNA, 45 bases in frame from base 1. CDR1 MNHNS and CDR2 SASEGT are derived from the germline V gene. V loses 8 bases, J loses 4 bases, and the germline ends lie 18 bases apart. Amplification of TCR beta CDR3 regions was carried out from RNA transcripts. For the first round of RT-PCR on the TCR CDR3, the HTBI primer set was used together with the Qiagen OneStep RT-PCR kit. The libraries were constructed in a second round of multiplex PCR and then size-selected and purified. Sequencing of the libraries was done on an Illumina HiSeq2000 using paired-end 100 bp reads. The authors' analysis ran thus. SOAPnuke was used to process the raw data, with reads discarded if the reads contained adapters or uncalled bases, had a mean Phred below 15, or lacked an exact constant-primer or identifier match. High-quality paired reads were merged using COPE v1.2.5, and each unique nucleotide sequence was defined as a clonotype. Clonotypes were aligned to IMGT TRBV, TRBD and TRBJ reference segments using MiTCR v1.1. Only V-J combinations with frequency above 0.0001, covering 98% to 99.2% of repertoires, were analysed. A TCS score was defined as the ratio of F50 (clonal expansion) to E x V (chaos), with BLOSUM62-based TCRdist applied between CDR3 peptides within each V-J. Welch's t-statistics and random forest reduced fewer than 550 V-J features to 13, which were used in a naive Bayes classifier (R e1071). TCRdb reworked the public reads: Q25 trimming with fastp, MiXCR clone assembly, productive beta chains retained. A single entry per CDR3 protein holds the most common genes and DNA from its merged rows. These V and J calls rely on TCRdb rather than the paper's analysis. The table for this sample lists fewer than 350,000 distinct CDR3 sequences; 13% to 15% of them were counted only once. 30% of the sample lies in the top ten.

The hyperthyroidism patients were between 18 and 65 years old and newly diagnosed, with a disease duration of less than 2 months. Patients with uncontrolled infections, other autoimmune diseases, pregnancy or lactation were excluded. Clinical symptoms, serum thyroxine and TRAb, thyroid ultrasound, and orbital computed tomography formed the basis for the diagnoses. Blood from progressor patients was drawn when they were first diagnosed with hyperthyroidism, before any ophthalmopathy symptoms appeared. PBMCs were separated from 10 ml of fresh peripheral blood using Ficoll-Paque density gradient centrifugation. Progressor patients were initially diagnosed with Graves' hyperthyroidism and developed ophthalmopathy during follow-up. Total RNA was extracted with Trizol reagent, and quality was checked on an Agilent 2100 Bioanalyzer.

The receptor comes from a woman aged 45-65 years with Graves' hyperthyroidism that later progressed to Graves' ophthalmopathy. Sequenced input: blood. The chain links TRBV6-1 with TRBJ2-1; the D gene identity is not certain. This receptor has the CDR3 CASRMVIAAYNEQFF. The nucleotide sequence is given as TGTGCCAGCCGTATGGTGATAGCAGCTTACAATGAGCAGTTCTTC.